Below, 22 T cell receptor beta chains from the same sample are listed, as sequenced in a study of blood T cells in healthy people across ages. Alongside a J-beta primer mix, a sample-barcoded 5' primer served in a second PCR lasting about 7 to 12 cycles. Each CDR3 protein is one row after TCRdb ran MiXCR on the 5' RACE reads. The sample includes 500,000 to 550,000 distinct CDR3 sequences, 24% of them seen just once. This sample also belongs to another study, concerning T cells of mothers and their children.

The sample was blood. The source of these receptors is a boy aged 5-17 years in good health.

J is TRBJ2-5 and V is TRBV27; TRBD1 matches 8 bases. With 3 bases clipped from V and 2 bases from J, the junction kept 5 bases outside the gene matches. CDR1 and CDR2 from the germline V gene are MNHEY and SMNVEV (reference sequence). The CDR3 spans 15 residues. The CDR3 loop reads CASSFFGTGQETQYF. As DNA, the CDR3 is TGTGCCAGCAGTTTCTTCGGGACAGGTCAAGAGACCCAGTACTTC.

This clonotype was counted only a few times. The CDR3 DNA reads TGTGCCAGCAGTGACTCAGGTAGCGGGAACACCGGGGAGCTGTTTTTT. Residues: CASSDSGSGNTGELFF. The rearrangement links TRBV6-4 to TRBJ2-2; D might be TRBD2 (6 bases). This CDR3 is 16 amino acids long. Germline-derived CDR1 and CDR2 are MRHNA and SNTAGT. V shed 0 bases and J shed 1 base, with 9 bases lying between them.

The sample holds one count of this clonotype. The chain combines TRBV20-1 with TRBJ2-4; D not certain. Trimming removed 8 bases at V and 0 bases at J, with 14 bases between. The CDR3 covers 14 residues. Germline V CDR1 and CDR2: DFQATT, SNEGSKA (reference sequence). The CDR3 spells CSTTNSGAKNIQYF. CDR3 DNA sequence: TGCAGTACGACGAACAGTGGAGCCAAAAACATTCAGTACTTC.

CDR3 DNA sequence: TGTGCCAGCAGTTCAGGTGGGAGCGGCTACACCTTC. This gives the protein CASSSGGSGYTF. This sequence joins TRBV12-3 or TRBV12-4 and TRBJ1-2, with D unclear. V dropped 4 bases and J dropped 8 bases, with 11 bases sitting between them. The CDR3 spans 12 residues.

The V call is TRBV28, the J call TRBJ1-6; possibly TRBD1 for D (5 bases). Germline CDR1 MDHEN, CDR2 SYDVKM. The CDR3 is 14 amino acids. Trimming left V 10 bases short and J 10 bases short, with 20 bases between. The CDR3 region has the DNA TGTGCCACAGAGTCCTCAGGAGGGGACTCACCCCTCCACTTT. Residues: CATESSGGDSPLHF.

This chain connects TRBV2 to TRBJ2-1; 8 nucleotides line up with TRBD2. The V and J ends lost 2 bases and 9 bases, in that order; junction bases with no gene match: 9. CDR3 length equals 15 residues. Germline CDR1 and CDR2: SNHLY and FYNNEI. CDR3 DNA sequence: TGTGCCAGCAGTGAATTTACGGCGGGAGGACCTGAGCAGTTCTTC. As protein: CASSEFTAGGPEQFF.

This chain uses TRBV6-1 with TRBJ2-1; no reliable D call. CDR3 length: 15 amino acids. CDR1 is MNHNS and CDR2 is SASEGT in the germline V gene. V lost 6 bases and J lost 5, with 17 bases in between. CDR3 loop: CASSSDVGLNNEQFF. DNA of the CDR3: TGTGCCAGCAGCTCCGATGTTGGCTTAAACAATGAGCAGTTCTTC.

V and J are TRBV19 and TRBJ2-7; TRBD1 matches at 9 bases. The CDR3 has 13 residues. Germline trimming cut 6 bases from V and 6 bases from J; bases unmatched to any gene: 6. Germline CDR1 is LNHDA and CDR2 is SQIVND (reference sequence). CDR3 region: CASSITGGIEQYF. CDR3 in DNA: TGTGCCAGTAGCATTACAGGGGGCATCGAGCAGTACTTC.

This chain connects TRBV6-1 to TRBJ1-1, with a tentative D call TRBD1 (6 bases). This CDR3 is built from 16 residues. Trimming removed 8 bases from V and 1 base from J, with 20 bases in between. From germline, CDR1 is MNHNS and CDR2 SASEGT. As DNA, the CDR3 is TGTGCCAGCGTATCGGAGGGGGAGGGAGGGAACACTGAAGCTTTCTTT. Translating gives CASVSEGEGGNTEAFF.

V is TRBV2 and J is TRBJ2-7, with D tentatively TRBD1 or TRBD2 (6 bases each). The CDR3 runs 12 residues. Germline V gene sequence: CDR1 SNHLY, CDR2 FYNNEI. The V and J ends lost 8 bases and 5 bases respectively, with 13 bases between them. The CDR3 spells CASRGGLDEQYF. CDR3 nucleotide sequence: TGTGCCAGCCGTGGGGGGCTTGACGAGCAGTACTTC.

V usage is TRBV7-9 and J usage is TRBJ2-7, with 7 bases that match TRBD1. The germline V gene has CDR1 SEHNR and CDR2 FQNEAQ (reference sequence). This CDR3 has 15 residues. Unmatched junction bases numbered 9, after V lost 5 bases and J lost 2 bases. CDR3 in DNA: TGTGCCAGCAGCCTAACCCGACAGGGCCCCTACGAGCAGTACTTC. It encodes CASSLTRQGPYEQYF. The variable domain in full, completed from reference TRBV7-9 and TRBJ2-7, reads DTGVSQNPRHKITKRGQNVTFRCDPISEHNRLYWYRQTLGQGPEFLTYFQNEAQLEKSRLLSDRFSAERPKGSFSTLEIQRTEQGDSAMYLCASSLTRQGPYEQYFGPGTRLTVT.

The rearrangement uses TRBV20-1 and TRBJ2-1, with D unresolved. The V gene's germline CDR1 is DFQATT and CDR2 SNEGSKA (reference sequence). CDR3 size: 16 residues. The V end lost 0 bases, the J end lost 0 bases, and 12 bases lay between the germline ends. For the CDR3, the DNA is TGCAGTGCTAGAGAAGCCAGGTTTAGCTCCTACAATGAGCAGTTCTTC. Amino acids: CSAREARFSSYNEQFF.

This clonotype was seen at least ten times. The chain couples TRBV3-1 to TRBJ1-3; D gene unclear. Trimming removed 1 base from V and 6 bases from J, with 7 bases in between. Germline lookup yields CDR1 LGHDT and CDR2 YNNKEL (reference sequence). The CDR3 runs to 13 residues. The CDR3 here is CASSQGQPNTIYF. The DNA for the CDR3 is TGTGCCAGCAGCCAAGGGCAGCCAAACACCATATATTTT. Looking up the rest from reference TRBV3-1 and TRBJ1-3 gives the full variable domain: DTAVSQTPKYLVTQMGNDKSIKCEQNLGHDTMYWYKQDSKKFLKIMFSYNNKELIINETVPNRFSPKSPDKAHLNLHINSLELGDSAVYFCASSQGQPNTIYFGEGSWLTVV.

This chain joins TRBV20-1 and TRBJ2-5; 10 positions agree with TRBD2. TRBJ2-1 matches the DNA end more closely, so the J call is doubtful. The CDR3 loop spans 18 amino acids. From germline, CDR1 is DFQATT and CDR2 SNEGSKA (reference sequence). The CDR3 protein is CSASDELSGTSAHNEQFF. The CDR3 coding sequence is TGCAGTGCTAGTGATGAATTATCCGGGACTAGCGCACACAATGAGCAGTTCTTC.

This clonotype was seen a single time. This chain uses TRBV6-1 with TRBJ2-1; 10 positions agree with TRBD2. V shed 6 bases, J shed 7 bases, and the junction held 12 bases outside the gene matches. The CDR3 runs to 16 residues. Germline loops: CDR1 MNHNS, CDR2 SASEGT. The CDR3 is CASRPIERGGKNEQFF. CDR3 bases: TGTGCCAGCAGGCCCATTGAGCGGGGGGGCAAGAATGAGCAGTTCTTC.

The sample holds a few counts of this clonotype. The chain employs TRBV20-1 and TRBJ1-1, with D tentatively TRBD1 (5 bases). This CDR3 contains 15 residues. Trimming took off 6 bases at V and 1 base at J, with 18 bases between the two ends. The V gene's germline CDR1 is DFQATT and CDR2 SNEGSKA (reference sequence). CDR3 sequence (DNA): TGCAGTGCGCCCGGGACCGGTGGTAAGAACACTGAAGCTTTCTTT. Its protein is CSAPGTGGKNTEAFF.

The rearrangement joins TRBV12-3 or TRBV12-4 to TRBJ2-7, with D perhaps matching TRBD1 (5 bases). This CDR3 region has 14 residues. Trimming removed 2 bases at V and 7 bases at J, with 15 bases between. The CDR3 DNA is TGTGCCAGCAGTTTATTATTACAGGCGAGGGAGCAGTACTTC. Amino acid sequence: CASSLLLQAREQYF.

V is TRBV7-9 and J is TRBJ1-5, with D uncertain. V lost 2 bases to trimming and J lost 8 bases, with 7 bases between them. Per the germline V gene, CDR1 is SEHNR and CDR2 is FQNEAQ (reference sequence). CDR3 length: 12 residues. This CDR3 reads CASSLSTEPQHF. CDR3 DNA sequence: TGTGCCAGCAGCTTAAGTACCGAGCCCCAGCATTTT.

The sample holds a few counts of this clonotype. The chain has TRBV28 and TRBJ2-4, with D possibly called TRBD1 or TRBD2 (5 bases each). Germline loops: CDR1 MDHEN, CDR2 SYDVKM. This CDR3 contains 13 residues. V was clipped by 10 bases and J by 0 bases, with 10 bases between them. In DNA, the CDR3 is TGTGCCATTGGGGACCTAGCCAAAAACATTCAGTACTTC. This encodes CAIGDLAKNIQYF.

The V and J genes are TRBV5-5 and TRBJ2-1; 10 nucleotides align to TRBD1. J gave up 6 bases and V 0 bases, and 3 bases lay outside the gene matches. The CDR3 totals 15 residues. Per germline, CDR1 SGHKS and CDR2 YYEKEE (reference sequence). In nucleotides, the CDR3 is TGTGCCAGCAGCTTGGGACAGGGGGCTTTCAATGAGCAGTTCTTC. Translating it yields CASSLGQGAFNEQFF. Variable domain in full (rest from reference TRBV5-5 and TRBJ2-1): DAGVTQSPTHLIKTRGQQVTLRCSPISGHKSVSWYQQVLGQGPQFIFQYYEKEERGRGNFPDRFSARQFPNYSSELNVNALLLGDSALYLCASSLGQGAFNEQFFGPGTRLTVL.

Concerning this clonotype: Germline and junction disagree at one end, which may indicate a read error. J is TRBJ1-2 and V is TRBV29-1; D remains unclear. CDR1 SQVTM and CDR2 ANQGSEA come from the germline V gene. The CDR3 is 11 residues long. This CDR3 is CRVGSRDGYTF. CDR3 nucleotide sequence: TGCAGGGTTGGTTCCCGGGATGGCTACACCTTC. Variable domain in full (rest from reference TRBV29-1 and TRBJ1-2): SAVISQKPSRDICQRGTSLTIQCQVDSQVTMMFWYRQQPGQSLTLIATANQGSEATYESGFVIDKFPISRPNLTFSTLTVSNMSPEDSSIYLCRVGSRDGYTFGSGTRLTVV.

V usage is TRBV7-2 and J usage is TRBJ2-7; 8 nucleotides agree with TRBD2. CDR1 and CDR2 (germline): SGHTA, FQGNSA. The CDR3 has 14 residues. The J segment lost 2 bases and the V segment lost 5 bases, leaving 5 bases of the junction unmatched. The CDR3 protein is CASSISGEPYEQYF. CDR3 bases: TGTGCCAGCAGCATTAGCGGGGAGCCCTACGAGCAGTACTTC.